One T cell receptor (beta chain) is described in this entry. Antigen: not known. As the CDR3 is not closed by the conserved phenylalanine or tryptophan, this likely results from a read error. The data were produced by immunoSEQ multiplex PCR, yet TCRdb's version contains in-frame clones alone and is incomplete. The data hold over 55,000 clones, with approximately 80% observed a single time. Systemic immunosuppression or a history of autoimmune disease excluded patients. This entry belongs to a study of OX40 agonist ivuxolimab in advanced cancers. Overall study: Aged roughly 23 to 79 with a mean of approximately 60 years, they were less than 90% male.

Germline-derived CDR1 and CDR2 are MNHEY and SMNVEV (reference sequence). V lost 5 bases and J lost 4, with 14 bases in between. This CDR3 is built from 14 residues. General study points: Expanded peripheral T cell antigen specificity was not determined.

V usage is TRBV27 and J usage is TRBJ1-2; the D is unclear. The clonotype was recovered from an adult with an advanced solid tumor such as melanoma, head and neck, liver or kidney cancer. This specimen was CD4+ or CD8+ T cells sorted from blood, taken in a trial of the OX40 agonist ivuxolimab. CDR3 residues: CASSPSGGRYGYTL. CDR3 in DNA: TGTGCCAGCAGTCCCAGTGGAGGACGCTATGGCTACACCCTC.